This T cell receptor (beta chain) was recovered during a study of beta chain features in type 1 diabetes. Background on the study: Healthy donors and patients had similar age, gender and cell yields. Study-wide results and limits: In cDNA sequencing, cells with high TCR expression could be over-represented.

The germline V gene encodes CDR1 DFQATT and CDR2 SNEGSKA (reference sequence). V lost 5 bases and J lost 6, with 6 bases in between. The CDR3 sequence is 10 residues long. Comment on this clone: Its antigen is still unknown.

All of the isolated RNA was reverse transcribed, so expressed TCRB transcripts were sequenced. Assay used: immunoSEQ multiplex PCR; TCRdb lists only in-frame clones, some missing. Here the sample spans about 620,000 clones, around 15% being singletons. Sorted cells reached over 95% purity in every population. Sequenced input: naive CD4+ T cells from blood. The V and J genes are TRBV20-1 and TRBJ2-3; D remains ambiguous. The sequence derives from a man between 18 and 29 years old in good health. The CDR3 sequence: CSAHGDTQYF. In nucleotides, the CDR3 is TGCAGTGCTCACGGTGATACGCAGTATTTT.